The clone carrying this TCR beta chain was found a few times. The antigen remains undetermined. Primers: 60 Vbeta forward and 13 Jbeta reverse. Assay used: immunoSEQ multiplex PCR; TCRdb lists only in-frame clones, some missing. This sample has 150,000 to 200,000 clones; 75% to 85% occur once, and the top ten carry about 1.6%. The data belong to a study of cytomegalovirus exposure and HLA in healthy donors. Study-wide context: In an early release, HLA-typed donors contributed some 88 million unique TCR sequences.

V shed 0 bases and J shed 7 bases, with 13 bases lying between them. Germline-derived CDR1 and CDR2 are SGHRS and YFSETQ. This CDR3 comprises 15 residues. General study findings and limits: Serostatus for CMV was the only available immune exposure information. Relative to equally common others, HLA-associated TCR beta chains showed greater clonal expansion in a later analysis. A few CMV-associated chains proved CMV antigen-specific in vitro.

The clonotype originates from a woman aged 45 to 65 in good health and CMV-seronegative. Sequenced material: PBMCs. The gene calls are TRBV5-1 and TRBJ1-4; tentative D call: TRBD1 (5 bases). The CDR3: CASSLEGARSEKLFF. The CDR3 nucleotides are TGCGCCAGCAGCTTGGAAGGGGCGAGAAGTGAAAAACTGTTTTTT.